Given below is one TCR beta chain in context. Its antigen is still unknown. TCR beta sequencing was performed on blood CD8+ and CD4+ T cells. The patients with Susac syndrome were individuals who fulfilled the recently defined diagnostic criteria for disease that was either definite or probable. The data stem from a study of CD8 T cells in Susac syndrome. Whole-study findings and limits: TCR sequencing and HLA analysis covered a relatively small number of individuals.

V was trimmed by 4 bases and J by 9 bases, leaving 7 bases between them. Germline CDR1 is SGHDN and CDR2 is FVKESK. The CDR3 has 11 amino acids. Random hexamers served to reverse transcribe about 0.5 to 1 ug RNA. The authors amplified TCR beta CDR3 across 54 Vbeta and 13 Jbeta using immunoSEQ multiplex PCR. TCRdb used MiXCR to reprocess the immunoSEQ multiplex PCR reads, holding one entry per CDR3 protein. The sample consists of some 100,000 distinct CDR3 sequences, around 95% of them appearing once. This rearrangement joins TRBV14 to TRBJ2-1; no reliable D call. The origin of this receptor is a human donor with Susac syndrome. The sample taken for sequencing was CD8+ T cells from PBMCs. Written as DNA, the CDR3 is TGTGCCAGCAGCCTCCTAGTTGAGCAGTTCTTC. This encodes CASSLLVEQFF. The full variable domain, rest sourced from reference TRBV14 and TRBJ2-1, is EAGVTQFPSHSVIEKGQTVTLRCDPISGHDNLYWYRRVMGKEIKFLLHFVKESKQDESGMPNNRFLAERTGGTYSTLKVQPAELEDSGVYFCASSLLVEQFFGPGTRLTVL.